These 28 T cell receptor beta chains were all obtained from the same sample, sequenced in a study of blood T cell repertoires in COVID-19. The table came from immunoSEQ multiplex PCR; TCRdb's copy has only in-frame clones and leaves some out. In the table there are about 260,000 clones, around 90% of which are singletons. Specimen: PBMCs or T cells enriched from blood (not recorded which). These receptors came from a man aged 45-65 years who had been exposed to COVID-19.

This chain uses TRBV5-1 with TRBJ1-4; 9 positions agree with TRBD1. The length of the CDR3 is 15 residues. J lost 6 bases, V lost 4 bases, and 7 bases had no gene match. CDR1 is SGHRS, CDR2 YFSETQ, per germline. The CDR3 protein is CASSLRTGVYEKLFF. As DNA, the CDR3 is TGCGCCAGCAGCCTACGGACAGGGGTCTATGAAAAACTGTTTTTT.

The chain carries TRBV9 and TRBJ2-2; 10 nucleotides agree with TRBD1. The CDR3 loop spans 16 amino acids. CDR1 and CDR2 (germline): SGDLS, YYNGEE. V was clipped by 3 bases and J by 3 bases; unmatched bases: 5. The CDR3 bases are TGTGCCAGCAGCGCACGGACAGGGGGGGACACCGGGGAGCTGTTTTTT. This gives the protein CASSARTGGDTGELFF.

The chain's CDR3 is CASSQAGIYGYTF. CDR3 DNA sequence: TGTGCCAGCAGCCAGGCAGGCATCTATGGCTACACCTTC. The rearrangement links TRBV3-1 (or the pseudogene TRBV3-2) to TRBJ1-2; D is uncertain. V dropped 3 bases and J dropped 4 bases, with 9 bases sitting between them. Germline V CDR1 and CDR2: LGHDT, YNNKEL (reference sequence). The CDR3 loop spans 13 amino acids.

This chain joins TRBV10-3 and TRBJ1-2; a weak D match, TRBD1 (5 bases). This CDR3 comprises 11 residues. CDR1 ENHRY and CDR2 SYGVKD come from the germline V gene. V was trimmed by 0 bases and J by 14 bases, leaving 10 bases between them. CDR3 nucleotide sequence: TGTGCCATCAGTGAGTCGACAGTCCAAACCTTC. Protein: CAISESTVQTF.

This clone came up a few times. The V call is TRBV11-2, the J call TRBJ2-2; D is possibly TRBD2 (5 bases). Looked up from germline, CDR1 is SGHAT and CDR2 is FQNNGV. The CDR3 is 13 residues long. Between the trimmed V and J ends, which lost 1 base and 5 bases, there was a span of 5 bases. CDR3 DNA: TGTGCCAGCAGCTTAGCGGGGACCGGGGAGCTGTTTTTT. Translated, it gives CASSLAGTGELFF.

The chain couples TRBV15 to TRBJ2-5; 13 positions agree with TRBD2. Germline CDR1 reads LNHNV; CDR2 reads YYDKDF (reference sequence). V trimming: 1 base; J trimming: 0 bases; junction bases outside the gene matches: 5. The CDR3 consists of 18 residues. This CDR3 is CATSRVRGLAGDQETQYF. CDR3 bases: TGTGCCACCAGCAGAGTACGTGGACTAGCGGGGGACCAAGAGACCCAGTACTTC.

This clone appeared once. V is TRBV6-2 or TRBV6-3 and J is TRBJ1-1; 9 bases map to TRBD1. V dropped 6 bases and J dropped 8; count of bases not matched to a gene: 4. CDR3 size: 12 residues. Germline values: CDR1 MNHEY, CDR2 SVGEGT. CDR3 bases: TGTGCCAGCAGCATGGGACAGGGAGAAGCTTTCTTT. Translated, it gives CASSMGQGEAFF.

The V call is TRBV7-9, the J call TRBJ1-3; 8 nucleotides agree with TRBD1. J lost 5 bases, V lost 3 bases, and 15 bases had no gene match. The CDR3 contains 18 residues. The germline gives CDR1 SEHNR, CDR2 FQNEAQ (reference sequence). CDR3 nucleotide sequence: TGTGCCAGCAGCTTGACCTATCCGACAGGGGAAAATAGAAACACCATATATTTT. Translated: CASSLTYPTGENRNTIYF.

The CDR3 DNA reads as TGTGCCAGCAGCTTACCGGGGTTTGCTGGCTACACCTTC. This codes for CASSLPGFAGYTF. The rearrangement joins TRBV5-4 to TRBJ1-2; D ambiguous. This CDR3 spans 13 amino acids. In germline, CDR1 is SGHNT, CDR2 YYREEE (reference sequence). Trimming removed 2 bases at V and 7 bases at J, with 12 bases between.

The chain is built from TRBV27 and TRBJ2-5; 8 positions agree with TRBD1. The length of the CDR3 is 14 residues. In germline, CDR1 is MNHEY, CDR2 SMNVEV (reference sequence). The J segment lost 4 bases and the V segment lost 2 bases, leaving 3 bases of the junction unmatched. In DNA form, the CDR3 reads TGTGCCAGCAGTTTACAGGGGGCTTCAGAGACCCAGTACTTC. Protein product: CASSLQGASETQYF.

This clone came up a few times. The CDR3 coding sequence is TGTGCCAGCACTCCGGGTGCGGGTGGAGATACGCAGTATTTT. Translated, it gives CASTPGAGGDTQYF. The chain uses TRBV7-6 and TRBJ2-3, with D tentatively TRBD2 (5 bases). This CDR3 has 14 amino acids. V was trimmed by 7 bases and J by 5 bases, leaving 16 bases between them. Germline V CDR1 and CDR2: SGHVS, FNYEAQ. Full variable domain (remainder filled in from reference TRBV7-6 and TRBJ2-3): GAGVSQSPRYKVTKRGQDVALRCDPISGHVSLYWYRQALGQGPEFLTYFNYEAQQDKSGLPNDRFSAERPEGSISTLTIQRTEQRDSAMYRCASTPGAGGDTQYFGPGTRLTVL.

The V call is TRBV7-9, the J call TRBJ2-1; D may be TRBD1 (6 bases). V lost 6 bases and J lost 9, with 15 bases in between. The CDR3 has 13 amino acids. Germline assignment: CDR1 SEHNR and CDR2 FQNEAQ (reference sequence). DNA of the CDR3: TGTGCCAGCAGATCCACAGGGATTAGTGAGCAGTTCTTC. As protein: CASRSTGISEQFF.

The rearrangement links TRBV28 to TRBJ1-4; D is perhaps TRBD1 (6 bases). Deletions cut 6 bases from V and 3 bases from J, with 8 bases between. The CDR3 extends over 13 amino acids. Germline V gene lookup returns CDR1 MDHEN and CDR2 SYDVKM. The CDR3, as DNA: TGTGCCAGCAGAGGGGGAGCTAATGAAAAACTGTTTTTT. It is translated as CASRGGANEKLFF.

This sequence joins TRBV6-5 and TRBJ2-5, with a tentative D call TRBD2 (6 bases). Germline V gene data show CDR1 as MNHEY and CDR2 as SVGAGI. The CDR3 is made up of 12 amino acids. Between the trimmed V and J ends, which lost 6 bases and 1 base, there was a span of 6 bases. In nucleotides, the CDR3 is TGTGCCAGCAGGACTAGCCAAGAGACCCAGTACTTC. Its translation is CASRTSQETQYF.

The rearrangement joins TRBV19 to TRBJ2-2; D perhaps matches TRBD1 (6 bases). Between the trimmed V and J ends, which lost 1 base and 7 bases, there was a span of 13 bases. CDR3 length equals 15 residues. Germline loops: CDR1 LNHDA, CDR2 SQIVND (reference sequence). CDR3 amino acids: CASSIVSTGYGELFF. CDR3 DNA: TGTGCCAGTAGTATAGTATCGACAGGCTACGGGGAGCTGTTTTTT. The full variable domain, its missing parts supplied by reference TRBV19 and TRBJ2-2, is DGGITQSPKYLFRKEGQNVTLSCEQNLNHDAMYWYRQDPGQGLRLIYYSQIVNDFQKGDIAEGYSVSREKKESFPLTVTSAQKNPTAFYLCASSIVSTGYGELFFGEGSRLTVL.

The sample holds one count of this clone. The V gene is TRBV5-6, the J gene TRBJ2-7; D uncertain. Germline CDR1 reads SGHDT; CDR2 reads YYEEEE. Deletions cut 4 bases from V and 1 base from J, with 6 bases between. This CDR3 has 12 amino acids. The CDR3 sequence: CASSRWSYEQYV. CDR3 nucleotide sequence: TGTGCCAGCAGCCGGTGGTCCTACGAGCAGTACGTC.

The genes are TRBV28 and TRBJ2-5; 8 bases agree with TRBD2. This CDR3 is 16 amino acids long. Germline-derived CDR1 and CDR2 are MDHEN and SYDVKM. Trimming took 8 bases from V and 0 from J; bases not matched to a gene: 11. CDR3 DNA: TGTGCCAGCCAACTAGCGGAAGTAGTGTACCAAGAGACCCAGTACTTC. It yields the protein CASQLAEVVYQETQYF.

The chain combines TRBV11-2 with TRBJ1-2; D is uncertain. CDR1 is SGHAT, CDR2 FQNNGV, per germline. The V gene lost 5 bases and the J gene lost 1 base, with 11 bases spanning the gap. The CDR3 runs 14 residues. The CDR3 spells CASSPIQRNYGYTF. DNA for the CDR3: TGTGCCAGCAGCCCTATCCAGCGTAACTATGGCTACACCTTC.

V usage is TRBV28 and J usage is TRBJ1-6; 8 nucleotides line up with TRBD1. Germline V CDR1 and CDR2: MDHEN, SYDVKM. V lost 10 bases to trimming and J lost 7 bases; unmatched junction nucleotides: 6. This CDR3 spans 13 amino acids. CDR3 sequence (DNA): TGTGCCACCCAGGGACAGGAGAATTCACCCCTCCACTTT. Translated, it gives CATQGQENSPLHF.

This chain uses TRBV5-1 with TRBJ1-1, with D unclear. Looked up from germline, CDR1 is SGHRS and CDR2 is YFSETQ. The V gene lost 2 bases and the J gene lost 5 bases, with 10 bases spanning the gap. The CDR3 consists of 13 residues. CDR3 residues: CASSFNRQTEAFF. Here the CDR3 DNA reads TGCGCCAGCAGCTTTAACAGACAAACTGAAGCTTTCTTT. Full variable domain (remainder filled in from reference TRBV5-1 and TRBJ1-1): KAGVTQTPRYLIKTRGQQVTLSCSPISGHRSVSWYQQTPGQGLQFLFEYFSETQRNKGNFPGRFSGRQFSNSRSEMNVSTLELGDSALYLCASSFNRQTEAFFGQGTRLTVV.

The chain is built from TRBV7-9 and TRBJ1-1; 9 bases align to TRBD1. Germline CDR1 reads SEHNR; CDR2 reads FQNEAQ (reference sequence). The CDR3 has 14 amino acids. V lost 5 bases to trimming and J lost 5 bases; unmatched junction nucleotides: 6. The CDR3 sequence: CASSPQGARTEAFF. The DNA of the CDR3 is TGTGCCAGCAGCCCACAGGGGGCACGAACTGAAGCTTTCTTT.

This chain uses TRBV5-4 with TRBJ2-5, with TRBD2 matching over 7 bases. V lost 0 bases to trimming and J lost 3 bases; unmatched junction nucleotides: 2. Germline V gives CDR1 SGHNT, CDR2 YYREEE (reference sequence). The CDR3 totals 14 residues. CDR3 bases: TGTGCCAGCAGCTTGGAGGGAGGGAAAGAGACCCAGTACTTC. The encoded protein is CASSLEGGKETQYF. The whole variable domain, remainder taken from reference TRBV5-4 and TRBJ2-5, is ETGVTQSPTHLIKTRGQQVTLRCSSQSGHNTVSWYQQALGQGPQFIFQYYREEENGRGNFPPRFSGLQFPNYSSELNVNALELDDSALYLCASSLEGGKETQYFGPGTRLLVL.

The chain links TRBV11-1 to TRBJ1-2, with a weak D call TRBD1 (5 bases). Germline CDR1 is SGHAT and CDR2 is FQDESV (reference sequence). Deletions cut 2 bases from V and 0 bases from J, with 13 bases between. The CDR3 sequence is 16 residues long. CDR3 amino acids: CASSLFSTASNYGYTF. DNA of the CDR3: TGTGCCAGCAGCTTATTCTCGACAGCTTCTAACTATGGCTACACCTTC.

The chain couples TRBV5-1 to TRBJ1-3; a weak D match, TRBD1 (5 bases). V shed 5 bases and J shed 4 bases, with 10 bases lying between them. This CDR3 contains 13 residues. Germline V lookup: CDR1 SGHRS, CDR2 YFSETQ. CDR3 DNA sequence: TGCGCCAGCAGTCCGGCAGGGGGAAACACCATATATTTT. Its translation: CASSPAGGNTIYF.

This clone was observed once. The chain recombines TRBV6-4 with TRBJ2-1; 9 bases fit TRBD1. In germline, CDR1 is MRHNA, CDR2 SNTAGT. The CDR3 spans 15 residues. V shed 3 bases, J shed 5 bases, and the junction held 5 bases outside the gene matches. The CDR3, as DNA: TGTGCCAGCAGTGAGCGGACAGGGGAAAACAATGAGCAGTTCTTC. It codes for CASSERTGENNEQFF.

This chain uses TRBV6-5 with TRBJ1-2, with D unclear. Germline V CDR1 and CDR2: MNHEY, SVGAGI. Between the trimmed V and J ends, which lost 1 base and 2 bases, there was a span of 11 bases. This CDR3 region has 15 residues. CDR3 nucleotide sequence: TGTGCCAGCAGTTACTTCCCGAGGTGGAACTATGGCTACACCTTC. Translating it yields CASSYFPRWNYGYTF.

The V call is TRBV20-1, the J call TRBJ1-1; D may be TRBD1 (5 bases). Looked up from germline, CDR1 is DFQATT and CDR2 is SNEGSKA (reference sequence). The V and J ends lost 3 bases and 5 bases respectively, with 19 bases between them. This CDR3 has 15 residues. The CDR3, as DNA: TGCAGTGCTAGTGCCCCGAGGCAGGGAAGGACTGAAGCTTTCTTT. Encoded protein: CSASAPRQGRTEAFF.

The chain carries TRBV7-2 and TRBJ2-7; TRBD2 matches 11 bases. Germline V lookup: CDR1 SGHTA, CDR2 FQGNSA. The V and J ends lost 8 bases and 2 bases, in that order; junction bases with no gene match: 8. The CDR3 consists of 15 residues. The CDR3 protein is CASSRETSGTYEQYV. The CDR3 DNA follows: TGTGCCAGCTCCCGGGAGACTAGCGGGACCTACGAGCAGTACGTC.